This TCR beta chain is from a study of shared clonotypes between healthy human individuals. V shed 3 bases and J 8 bases; nucleotides not matched to a gene: 12. Germline assignment: CDR1 GTSNPN and CDR2 SVGIG (reference sequence). This CDR3 spans 14 amino acids. Points on this clone: Its antigen is currently unknown.

Notes on the study in general: Non-shared clonotypes had lower generation probabilities than those shared by all four donors. Sequencing depth was a factor that was expected to affect clonotype sharing among donors.

Measured with immunoSEQ multiplex PCR; TCRdb has only the in-frame clones, and not every one. The table records about 2 million clones, 85% to 95% of them present only once. This TCR derives from a young man in good health. Input material: naive CD4+ T cells sorted from blood. Subset reported: CD45RA+ positively selected. The chain joins TRBV30 to TRBJ1-2, with 7 bases identical to TRBD1. The CDR3 coding sequence is TGTGCCTGGAGGGGGGAGACAGGGACGTCCGGCTACACCTTC. Translation gives CAWRGETGTSGYTF.